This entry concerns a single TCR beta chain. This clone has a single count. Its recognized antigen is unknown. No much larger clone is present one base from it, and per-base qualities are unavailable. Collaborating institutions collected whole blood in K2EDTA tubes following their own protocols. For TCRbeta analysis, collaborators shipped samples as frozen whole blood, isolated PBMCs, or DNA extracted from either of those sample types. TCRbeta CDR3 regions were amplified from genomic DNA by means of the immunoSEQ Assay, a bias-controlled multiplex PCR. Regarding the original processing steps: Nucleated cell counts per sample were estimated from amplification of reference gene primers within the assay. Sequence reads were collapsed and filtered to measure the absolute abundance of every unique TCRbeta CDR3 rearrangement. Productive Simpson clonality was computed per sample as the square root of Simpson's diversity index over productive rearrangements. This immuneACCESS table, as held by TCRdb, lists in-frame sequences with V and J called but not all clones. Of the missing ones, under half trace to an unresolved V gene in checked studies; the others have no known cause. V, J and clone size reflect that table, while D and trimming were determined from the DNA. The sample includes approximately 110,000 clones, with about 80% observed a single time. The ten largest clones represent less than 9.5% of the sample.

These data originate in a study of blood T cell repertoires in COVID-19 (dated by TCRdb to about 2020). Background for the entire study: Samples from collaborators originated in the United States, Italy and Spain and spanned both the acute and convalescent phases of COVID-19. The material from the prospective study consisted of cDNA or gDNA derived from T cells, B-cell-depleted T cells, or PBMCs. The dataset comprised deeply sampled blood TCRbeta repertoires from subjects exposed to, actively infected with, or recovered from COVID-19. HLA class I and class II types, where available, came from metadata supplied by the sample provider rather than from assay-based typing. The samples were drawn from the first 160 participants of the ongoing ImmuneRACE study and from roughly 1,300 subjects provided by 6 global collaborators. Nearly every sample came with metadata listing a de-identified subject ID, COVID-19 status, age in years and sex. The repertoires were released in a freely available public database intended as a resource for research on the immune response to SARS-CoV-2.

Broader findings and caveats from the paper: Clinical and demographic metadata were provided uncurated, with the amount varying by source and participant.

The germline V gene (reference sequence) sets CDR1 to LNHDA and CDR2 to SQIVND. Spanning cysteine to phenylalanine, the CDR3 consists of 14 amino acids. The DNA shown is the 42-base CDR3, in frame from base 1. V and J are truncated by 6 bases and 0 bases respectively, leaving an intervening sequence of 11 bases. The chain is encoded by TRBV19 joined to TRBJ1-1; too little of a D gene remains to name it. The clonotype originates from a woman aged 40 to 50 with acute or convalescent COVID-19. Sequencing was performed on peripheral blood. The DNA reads TGTGCCAGTAGGGAGGCGAGATTGAACACTGAAGCTTTCTTT. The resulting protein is CASREARLNTEAFF.